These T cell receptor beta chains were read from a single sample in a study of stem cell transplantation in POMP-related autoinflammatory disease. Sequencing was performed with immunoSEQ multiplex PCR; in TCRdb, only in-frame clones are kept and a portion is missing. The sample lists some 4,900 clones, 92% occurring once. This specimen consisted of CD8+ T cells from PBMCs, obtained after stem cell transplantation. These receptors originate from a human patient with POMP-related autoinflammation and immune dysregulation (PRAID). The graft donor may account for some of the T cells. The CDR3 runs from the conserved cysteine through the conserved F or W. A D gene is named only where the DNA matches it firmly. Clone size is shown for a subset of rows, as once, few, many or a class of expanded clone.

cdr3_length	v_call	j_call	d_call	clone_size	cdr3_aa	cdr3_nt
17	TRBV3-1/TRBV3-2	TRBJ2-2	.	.	CASSQVGQRGNTGELFF	TGTGCCAGCAGCCAAGTGGGTCAACGCGGGAACACCGGGGAGCTGTTTTTT
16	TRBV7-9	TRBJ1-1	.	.	CASRPPPGRADTEAFF	TGTGCCAGCAGGCCTCCCCCCGGCAGGGCGGACACTGAAGCTTTCTTT
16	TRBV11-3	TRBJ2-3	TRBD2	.	CASSSFLADYTDTQYF	TGTGCCAGCAGCTCCTTCCTAGCGGACTACACAGATACGCAGTATTTT
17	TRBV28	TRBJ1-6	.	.	CASSSSLTGGGYSPLHF	TGTGCCAGCAGTTCAAGCCTGACAGGTGGGGGATACTCACCCCTCCACTTT
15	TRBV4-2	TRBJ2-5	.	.	CASSQDSVGTQTQYF	TGTGCCAGCAGCCAAGATAGTGTTGGGACGCAGACCCAGTACTTC
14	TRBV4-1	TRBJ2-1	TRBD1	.	CASSGGTGGNEQFF	TGCGCCAGCAGCGGGGGCACAGGGGGCAATGAGCAGTTCTTC
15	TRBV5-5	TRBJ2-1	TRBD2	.	CASSFGRAPGNEQFF	TGTGCCAGCAGCTTCGGGAGGGCCCCGGGCAATGAGCAGTTCTTC
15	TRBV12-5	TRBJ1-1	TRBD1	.	CASGFGGGQVAEAFF	TGTGCTAGTGGTTTCGGCGGGGGACAGGTGGCTGAAGCTTTCTTT
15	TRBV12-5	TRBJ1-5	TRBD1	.	CASGKQGGSNQPQHF	TGTGCTAGTGGGAAACAGGGGGGTAGCAATCAGCCCCAGCATTTT
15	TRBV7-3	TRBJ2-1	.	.	CASSLWQGAYNEQFF	TGTGCCAGCAGCTTGTGGCAGGGTGCCTACAATGAGCAGTTCTTC
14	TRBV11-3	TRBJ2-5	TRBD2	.	CASSRAGLAGTQYF	TGTGCCAGCAGCAGGGCGGGACTAGCGGGGACCCAGTACTTC
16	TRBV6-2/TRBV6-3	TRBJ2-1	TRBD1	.	CASSLTRQGHHNEQFF	TGTGCCAGCAGTTTAACTAGACAGGGCCATCACAATGAGCAGTTCTTC
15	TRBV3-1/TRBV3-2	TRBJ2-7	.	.	CASSQASGTFYEQYF	TGTGCCAGCAGCCAAGCCTCGGGGACCTTCTACGAGCAGTACTTC
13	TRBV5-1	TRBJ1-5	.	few	CASSLGGAQPQHF	TGCGCCAGCAGCTTGGGTGGGGCTCAGCCCCAGCATTTT
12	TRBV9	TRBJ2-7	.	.	CAIRAGGDEQYF	TGTGCCATCAGGGCCGGGGGAGACGAGCAGTACTTC
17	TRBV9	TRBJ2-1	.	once	CASSRRDAGQIYNEQFF	TGTGCCAGCAGCCGAAGGGATGCGGGACAGATCTACAATGAGCAGTTCTTC
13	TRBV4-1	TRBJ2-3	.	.	CASTGGVTDTQYF	TGCGCCAGCACAGGGGGGGTCACAGATACGCAGTATTTT
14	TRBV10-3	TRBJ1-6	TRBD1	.	CAISPTGANSPLHF	TGTGCCATCAGCCCGACAGGGGCTAATTCACCCCTCCACTTT
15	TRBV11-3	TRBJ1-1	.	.	CASSRQGGSVTEAFF	TGTGCCAGCAGCAGGCAAGGGGGTTCGGTCACTGAAGCTTTCTTT
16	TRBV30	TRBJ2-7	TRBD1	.	CAWSAHPRDRSYEQYF	TGTGCCTGGAGTGCACACCCCCGGGACAGGTCCTACGAGCAGTACTTC
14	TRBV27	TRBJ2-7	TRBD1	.	CASREVGRGYEQYF	TGTGCCAGCAGAGAAGTGGGCAGGGGGTACGAGCAGTACTTC